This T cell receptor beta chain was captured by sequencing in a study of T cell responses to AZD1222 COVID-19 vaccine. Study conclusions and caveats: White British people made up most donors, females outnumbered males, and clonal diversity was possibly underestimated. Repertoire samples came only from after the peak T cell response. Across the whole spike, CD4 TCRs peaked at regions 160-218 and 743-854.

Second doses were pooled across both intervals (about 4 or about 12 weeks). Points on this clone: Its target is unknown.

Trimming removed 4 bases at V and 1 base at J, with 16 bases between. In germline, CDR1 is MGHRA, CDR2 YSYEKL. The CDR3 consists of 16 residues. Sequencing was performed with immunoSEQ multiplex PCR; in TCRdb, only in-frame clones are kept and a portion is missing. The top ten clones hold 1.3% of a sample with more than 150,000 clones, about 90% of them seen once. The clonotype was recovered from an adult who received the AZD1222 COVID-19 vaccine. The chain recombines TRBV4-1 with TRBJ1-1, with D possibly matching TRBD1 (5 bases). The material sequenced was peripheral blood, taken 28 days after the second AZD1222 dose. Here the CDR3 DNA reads TGCGCCAGCAGCCCCATTCTCCGCGGGGGGAACACTGAAGCTTTCTTT. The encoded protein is CASSPILRGGNTEAFF.